Listed below are T cell receptor beta chains from one sample, sequenced in a study of CD8 T cells in Susac syndrome. TCRdb passed the immunoSEQ multiplex PCR reads through MiXCR, listing each CDR3 protein once. The sample includes approximately 150,000 distinct CDR3 sequences, around 94% of them seen just once. Source material: CD4+ T cells from PBMCs. The receptors originated from a human donor in good health. The CDR3 runs from the conserved cysteine through the conserved F or W. Fields, in order: D gene, clone size, J gene, CDR3 length, V gene, CDR3 protein, CDR3 DNA. D genes are given only for firm matches. A row's size may be missing; if present it is once, few, many or a size class.

d_gene: TRBD2; abundance: -; j_gene: TRBJ2-3; len: 16; v_gene: TRBV25-1; CDR3aa: CASSGYLAGATDTQYF; CDR3nt: TGTGCCAGCAGTGGTTATCTAGCGGGGGCCACAGATACGCAGTATTTT
d_gene: TRBD2; abundance: -; j_gene: TRBJ2-1; len: 13; v_gene: TRBV20-1; CDR3aa: CSAGSGRAREQFF; CDR3nt: TGCAGTGCTGGTAGCGGGAGGGCTCGCGAGCAGTTCTTC
d_gene: TRBD1; abundance: -; j_gene: TRBJ2-7; len: 15; v_gene: TRBV3-1; CDR3aa: CASSQGTGGGYEQYF; CDR3nt: TGTGCCAGCAGCCAAGGGACAGGGGGCGGGTACGAGCAGTACTTC
d_gene: TRBD1; abundance: -; j_gene: TRBJ1-2; len: 15; v_gene: TRBV19; CDR3aa: CASSTTGTGRNGYTF; CDR3nt: TGTGCCAGTAGTACCACCGGGACAGGGAGGAATGGCTACACCTTC
d_gene: -; abundance: -; j_gene: TRBJ2-6; len: 16; v_gene: TRBV7-9; CDR3aa: CASSLGRVGGANVLTF; CDR3nt: TGTGCCAGCAGCTTAGGCCGTGTGGGTGGGGCCAACGTCCTGACTTTC
d_gene: -; abundance: -; j_gene: TRBJ1-1; len: 13; v_gene: TRBV3-1; CDR3aa: CASSQQAVNEAFF; CDR3nt: TGTGCCAGCAGCCAACAGGCCGTGAATGAAGCTTTCTTT
d_gene: -; abundance: -; j_gene: TRBJ1-3; len: 16; v_gene: TRBV5-1; CDR3aa: CASSLKDSSSGNTIYF; CDR3nt: TGCGCCAGCAGCTTGAAGGACTCGTCCTCTGGAAACACCATATATTTT
d_gene: -; abundance: -; j_gene: TRBJ1-1; len: 14; v_gene: TRBV3-1; CDR3aa: CASSQDYRGPEAFF; CDR3nt: TGTGCCAGCAGCCAAGATTACCGGGGACCCGAAGCTTTCTTT
d_gene: -; abundance: -; j_gene: TRBJ1-1; len: 14; v_gene: TRBV11-2; CDR3aa: CASSLRAGNTEAFF; CDR3nt: TGTGCCAGCAGCTTGAGGGCCGGAAACACTGAAGCTTTCTTT
d_gene: -; abundance: -; j_gene: TRBJ2-7; len: 13; v_gene: TRBV25-1; CDR3aa: CASSQGGGYEQYF; CDR3nt: TGTGCCAGCAGCCAGGGTGGGGGGTACGAGCAGTACTTC
d_gene: -; abundance: once; j_gene: TRBJ1-1; len: 15; v_gene: TRBV19; CDR3aa: CASSMPIGLMDEAFF; CDR3nt: TGTGCCAGTAGTATGCCGATCGGGCTTATGGATGAAGCTTTCTTT
d_gene: -; abundance: -; j_gene: TRBJ1-2; len: 13; v_gene: TRBV12-3/TRBV12-4; CDR3aa: CASSSVAKDGYTF; CDR3nt: TGTGCCAGCAGTTCGGTCGCGAAGGACGGCTACACCTTC
d_gene: TRBD2; abundance: -; j_gene: TRBJ2-7; len: 15; v_gene: TRBV10-3; CDR3aa: CAISGGDTGGYEQYF; CDR3nt: TGTGCCATCAGTGGTGGAGACACGGGGGGGTACGAGCAGTACTTC
d_gene: -; abundance: -; j_gene: TRBJ2-7; len: 12; v_gene: TRBV20-1; CDR3aa: CSASKSSYEQYF; CDR3nt: TGCAGTGCTAGTAAAAGCTCCTACGAGCAGTACTTC
d_gene: -; abundance: once; j_gene: TRBJ1-3; len: 15; v_gene: TRBV29-1; CDR3aa: CSVDSPHPSGNTIYF; CDR3nt: TGCAGCGTTGATTCGCCACATCCCTCTGGAAACACCATATATTTT
d_gene: -; abundance: -; j_gene: TRBJ2-7; len: 14; v_gene: TRBV9; CDR3aa: CASSVGPGRPEQYF; CDR3nt: TGTGCCAGCAGCGTAGGTCCGGGCAGGCCTGAGCAGTACTTC
d_gene: -; abundance: once; j_gene: TRBJ1-2; len: 13; v_gene: TRBV30; CDR3aa: CASTGRYNYGYTF; CDR3nt: TGTGCCTCAACAGGGCGCTACAACTATGGCTACACCTTC
d_gene: TRBD1; abundance: -; j_gene: TRBJ2-5; len: 14; v_gene: TRBV5-4; CDR3aa: CASSRTGDQETQYF; CDR3nt: TGTGCCAGCAGCAGGACAGGGGACCAAGAGACCCAGTACTTC
d_gene: -; abundance: -; j_gene: TRBJ2-2; len: 11; v_gene: TRBV7-2; CDR3aa: CARLNTGELFF; CDR3nt: TGTGCCCGGCTGAACACCGGGGAGCTGTTTTTT
d_gene: -; abundance: -; j_gene: TRBJ2-7; len: 13; v_gene: TRBV28; CDR3aa: CASSTTHGYEQYF; CDR3nt: TGTGCCAGCAGTACCACGCACGGATACGAGCAGTACTTC
d_gene: -; abundance: -; j_gene: TRBJ2-4; len: 12; v_gene: TRBV5-1; CDR3aa: CASSRNRDIQYF; CDR3nt: TGCGCCAGCAGCCGGAACAGAGACATTCAGTACTTC
d_gene: -; abundance: -; j_gene: TRBJ2-5; len: 15; v_gene: TRBV18; CDR3aa: CASSLSRDTGGTQYF; CDR3nt: TGTGCCAGCTCACTTTCCCGGGACACTGGAGGGACCCAGTACTTC
d_gene: -; abundance: -; j_gene: TRBJ1-2; len: 15; v_gene: TRBV4-1; CDR3aa: CASSQGLQDYYGYTF; CDR3nt: TGCGCCAGCAGCCAAGGCCTGCAAGATTACTATGGCTACACCTTC
d_gene: -; abundance: -; j_gene: TRBJ1-1; len: 13; v_gene: TRBV12-5; CDR3aa: CASGLVEGGVAFF; CDR3nt: TGTGCTAGTGGTTTGGTAGAGGGGGGGGTAGCTTTCTTT
d_gene: TRBD2; abundance: -; j_gene: TRBJ2-1; len: 16; v_gene: TRBV19; CDR3aa: CASSMGTSVPYNEQFF; CDR3nt: TGTGCCAGTAGTATGGGGACTAGCGTCCCTTACAATGAGCAGTTCTTC